In its sample, the clone carrying this TCR beta chain was seen once. Its antigen is undetermined. TCRdb keeps only in-frame clones here, not all; method: immunoSEQ multiplex PCR. This table has some 28,000 clones, approximately 87% appearing once. These data belong to a study of PD-1 blockade in classical Hodgkin lymphoma. Study results and limitations: Newly diagnosed patients had diversity similar to the baseline diversity of complete responders. CD8+ TCR diversity did not rise significantly by C4D1, unlike CD4+.

Relapses following autologous stem cell transplantation were seen in all patients, with brentuximab vedotin exposure varying. Losses at the gene ends were 3 bases for V and 8 bases for J; bases not matched to a gene: 8. The V gene's germline CDR1 is SGHRS and CDR2 YFSETQ. The CDR3 length is 15 residues. Sequences were derived from peripheral blood mononuclear cells (PBMCs), sampled before the second cycle of nivolumab. The chain employs TRBV5-1 and TRBJ1-4; TRBD1 aligns across 9 bases. This sequence originates from a human donor with classical Hodgkin lymphoma. The CDR3 DNA follows: TGCGCCAGCAGCTATGGGACAGGGATTGTGGAAAAACTGTTTTTT. Translation: CASSYGTGIVEKLFF.